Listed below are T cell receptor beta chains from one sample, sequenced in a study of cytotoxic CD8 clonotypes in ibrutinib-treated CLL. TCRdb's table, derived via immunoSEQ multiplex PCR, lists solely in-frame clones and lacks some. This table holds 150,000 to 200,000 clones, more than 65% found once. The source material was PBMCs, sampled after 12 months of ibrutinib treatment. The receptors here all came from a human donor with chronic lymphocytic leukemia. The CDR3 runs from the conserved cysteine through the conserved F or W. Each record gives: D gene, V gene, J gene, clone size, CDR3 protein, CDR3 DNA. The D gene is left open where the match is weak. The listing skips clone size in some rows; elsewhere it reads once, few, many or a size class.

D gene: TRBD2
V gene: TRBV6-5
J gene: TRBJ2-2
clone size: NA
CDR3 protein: CASSPGRGTGELFF
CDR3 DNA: TGTGCCAGCAGCCCCGGGAGGGGCACCGGGGAGCTGTTTTTT

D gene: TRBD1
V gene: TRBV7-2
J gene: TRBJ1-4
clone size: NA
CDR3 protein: CASSFFGQGNEKLFF
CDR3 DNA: TGTGCCAGCAGCTTTTTCGGACAGGGAAATGAAAAACTGTTTTTT

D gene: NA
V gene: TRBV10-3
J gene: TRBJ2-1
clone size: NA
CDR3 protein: CAISEWAGPSVDEQFF
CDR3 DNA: TGTGCCATCAGTGAGTGGGCAGGGCCTTCGGTAGATGAGCAGTTCTTC

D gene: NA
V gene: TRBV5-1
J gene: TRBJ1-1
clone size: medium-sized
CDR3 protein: CASSFSLLGEAFF
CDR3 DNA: TGCGCCAGCAGCTTTTCTTTATTAGGTGAAGCTTTCTTT

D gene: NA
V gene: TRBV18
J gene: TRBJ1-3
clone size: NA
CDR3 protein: CASSPQPQGSSGNTIYF
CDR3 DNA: TGTGCCAGCTCACCACAGCCCCAGGGGAGCTCTGGAAACACCATATATTTT

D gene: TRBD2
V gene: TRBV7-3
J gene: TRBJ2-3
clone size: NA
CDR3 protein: CASSSGRGEDTQYF
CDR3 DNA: TGTGCCAGCAGCTCCGGCCGGGGGGAGGATACGCAGTATTTT

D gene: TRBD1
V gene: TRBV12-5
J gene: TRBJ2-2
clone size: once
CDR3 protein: CASGLVRQGAAGELFF
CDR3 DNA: TGTGCTAGTGGTTTGGTCAGACAGGGGGCCGCCGGGGAGCTGTTTTTT

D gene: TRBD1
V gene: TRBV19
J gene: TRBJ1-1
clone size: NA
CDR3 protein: CASTSQGAQTEAFF
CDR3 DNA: TGTGCCAGTACCTCACAGGGGGCCCAAACTGAAGCTTTCTTT

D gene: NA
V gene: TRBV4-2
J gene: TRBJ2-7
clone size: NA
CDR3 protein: CASSQEAGRYEQYF
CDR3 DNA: TGTGCCAGCAGCCAAGAGGCAGGACGCTACGAGCAGTACTTC

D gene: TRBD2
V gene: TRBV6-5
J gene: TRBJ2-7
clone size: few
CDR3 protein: CASRRGVEQYF
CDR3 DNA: TGTGCCAGCAGGCGGGGGGTCGAGCAGTACTTC

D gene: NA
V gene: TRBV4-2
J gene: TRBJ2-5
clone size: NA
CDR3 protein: CASSPAEAAGGETQYF
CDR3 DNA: TGTGCCAGCAGCCCTGCGGAAGCGGCTGGGGGAGAGACCCAGTACTTC

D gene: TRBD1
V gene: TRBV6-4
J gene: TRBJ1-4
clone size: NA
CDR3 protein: CASSDSGQNEKLFF
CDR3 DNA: TGTGCCAGCAGTGACTCGGGACAGAATGAAAAACTGTTTTTT

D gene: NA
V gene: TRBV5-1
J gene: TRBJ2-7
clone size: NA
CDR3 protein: CASSPDGKSSYEQYF
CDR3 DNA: TGCGCCAGCAGCCCGGACGGGAAAAGCTCCTACGAGCAGTACTTC

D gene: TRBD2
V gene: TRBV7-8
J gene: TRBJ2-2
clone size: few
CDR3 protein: CASSSRLAGGRNTGELFF
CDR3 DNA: TGTGCCAGCAGCTCCCGACTAGCGGGAGGGCGGAACACCGGGGAGCTGTTTTTT

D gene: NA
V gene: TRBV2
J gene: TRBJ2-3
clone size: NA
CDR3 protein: CASQLVTSTDTQYF
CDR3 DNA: TGTGCCAGCCAACTAGTTACTAGCACAGATACGCAGTATTTT

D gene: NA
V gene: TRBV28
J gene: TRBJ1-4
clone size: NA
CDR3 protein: CASSLSGRTSEKLFF
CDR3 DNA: TGTGCCAGCAGTTTATCTGGCAGGACGAGTGAAAAACTGTTTTTT

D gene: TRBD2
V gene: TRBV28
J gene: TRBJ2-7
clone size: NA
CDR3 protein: CASRDSGRKNEQYF
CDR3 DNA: TGTGCCAGCAGGGATAGCGGGAGAAAAAACGAGCAGTACTTC

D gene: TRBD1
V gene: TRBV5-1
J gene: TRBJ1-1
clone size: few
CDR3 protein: CASSLRTGERNEAFF
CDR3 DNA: TGCGCCAGCAGCTTGAGGACAGGGGAGAGGAATGAAGCTTTCTTT

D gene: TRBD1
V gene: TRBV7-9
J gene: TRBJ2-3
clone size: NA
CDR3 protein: CASSFDRGRADTQYF
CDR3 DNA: TGTGCCAGCAGCTTCGACAGGGGGAGGGCAGATACGCAGTATTTT

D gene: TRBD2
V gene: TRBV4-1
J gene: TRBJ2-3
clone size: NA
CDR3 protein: CASSPSPGLAGVDTQYF
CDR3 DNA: TGCGCCAGCAGCCCCTCCCCGGGACTAGCGGGAGTAGATACGCAGTATTTT

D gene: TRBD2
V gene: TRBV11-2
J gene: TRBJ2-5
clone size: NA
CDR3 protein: CASSLDRSSGGARLETQYF
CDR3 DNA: TGTGCCAGCAGCTTAGATAGGTCTAGCGGGGGGGCCAGGCTAGAGACCCAGTACTTC

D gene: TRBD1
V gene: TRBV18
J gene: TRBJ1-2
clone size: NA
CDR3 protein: CASSPTGQGTYGYTF
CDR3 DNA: TGTGCCAGCTCACCCACTGGACAGGGAACCTATGGCTACACCTTC

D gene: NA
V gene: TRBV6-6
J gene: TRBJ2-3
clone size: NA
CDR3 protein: CASSYSMTSTDTQYF
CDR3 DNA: TGTGCCAGCAGTTACTCGATGACCAGCACAGATACGCAGTATTTT

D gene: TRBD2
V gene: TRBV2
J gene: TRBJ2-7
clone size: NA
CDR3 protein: CASAPPLAGEDEQYF
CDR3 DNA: TGTGCCAGCGCCCCCCCTCTAGCGGGAGAGGACGAGCAGTACTTC

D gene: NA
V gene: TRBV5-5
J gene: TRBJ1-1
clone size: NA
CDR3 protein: CASSLLQGNTEAFF
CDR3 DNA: TGTGCCAGCTCCCTCCTACAGGGGAACACTGAAGCTTTCTTT

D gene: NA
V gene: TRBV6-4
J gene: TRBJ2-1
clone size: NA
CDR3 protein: CASSDQSEAEQFF
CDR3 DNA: TGTGCCAGCAGTGACCAGTCAGAGGCTGAGCAGTTCTTC

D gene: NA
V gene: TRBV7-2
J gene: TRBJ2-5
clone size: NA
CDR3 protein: CASRLQEETQYF
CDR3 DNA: TGTGCCAGCAGACTACAGGAAGAGACCCAGTACTTC

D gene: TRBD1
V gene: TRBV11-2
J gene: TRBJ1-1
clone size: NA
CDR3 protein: CASSTRDRAGTEAFF
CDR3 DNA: TGTGCCAGCAGCACTCGGGACAGGGCCGGCACTGAAGCTTTCTTT

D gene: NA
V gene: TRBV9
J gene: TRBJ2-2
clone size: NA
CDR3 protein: CASSHVGASGELFF
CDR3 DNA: TGTGCCAGCAGCCATGTGGGGGCCTCCGGGGAGCTGTTTTTT

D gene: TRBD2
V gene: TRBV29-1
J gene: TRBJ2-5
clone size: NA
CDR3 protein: CSDLGGLAGGVETQYF
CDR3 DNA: TGCAGCGACCTTGGAGGACTAGCGGGAGGGGTAGAGACCCAGTACTTC

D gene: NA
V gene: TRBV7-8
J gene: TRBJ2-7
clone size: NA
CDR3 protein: CASSASVGTPSYEQYF
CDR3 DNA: TGTGCCAGCAGCGCCTCCGTGGGGACACCGTCCTACGAGCAGTACTTC

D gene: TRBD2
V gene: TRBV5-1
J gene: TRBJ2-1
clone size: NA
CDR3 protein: CASSLLPASGPNEQFF
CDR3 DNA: TGCGCCAGTAGCCTTCTCCCGGCTAGCGGACCCAATGAGCAGTTCTTC

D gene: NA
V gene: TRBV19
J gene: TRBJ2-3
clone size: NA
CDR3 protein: CASRFGGAGTDTQYF
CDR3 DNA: TGTGCCAGCCGATTTGGGGGCGCAGGCACAGATACGCAGTATTTT

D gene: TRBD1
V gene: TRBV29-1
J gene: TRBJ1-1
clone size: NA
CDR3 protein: CSVRTGGGTEAFF
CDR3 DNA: TGCAGCGTTCGAACAGGGGGAGGTACTGAAGCTTTCTTT

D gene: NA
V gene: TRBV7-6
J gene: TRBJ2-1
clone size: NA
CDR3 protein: CASSLGAGPYNEQFF
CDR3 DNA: TGTGCCAGCAGCTTAGGGGCAGGCCCTTACAATGAGCAGTTCTTC

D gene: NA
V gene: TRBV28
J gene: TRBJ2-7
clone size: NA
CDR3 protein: CASSFRGALGSYEQYF
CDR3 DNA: TGTGCCAGCAGTTTTCGAGGGGCCCTCGGATCCTACGAGCAGTACTTC

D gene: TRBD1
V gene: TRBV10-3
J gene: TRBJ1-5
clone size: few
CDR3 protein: CAISLGQANQPQHF
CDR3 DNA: TGTGCCATCAGCCTTGGACAGGCCAATCAGCCCCAGCATTTT

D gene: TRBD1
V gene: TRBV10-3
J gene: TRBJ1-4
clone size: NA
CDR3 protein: CAISRGDREYEKLFF
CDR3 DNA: TGTGCCATCAGTCGAGGGGACAGGGAGTATGAAAAACTGTTTTTT

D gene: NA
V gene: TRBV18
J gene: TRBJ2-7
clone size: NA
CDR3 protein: CASSPSGFYYYEQYF
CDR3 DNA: TGTGCCAGCTCACCTAGCGGTTTCTATTACTACGAGCAGTACTTC

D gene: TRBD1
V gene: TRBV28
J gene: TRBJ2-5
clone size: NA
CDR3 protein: CASSTQDRGLQMETQYF
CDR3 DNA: TGTGCCAGCAGTACCCAGGACAGGGGGTTACAAATGGAGACCCAGTACTTC

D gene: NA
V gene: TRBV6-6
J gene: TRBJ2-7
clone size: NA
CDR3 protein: CASTQNNYEQYF
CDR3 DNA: TGTGCCAGCACCCAAAATAACTACGAGCAGTACTTC

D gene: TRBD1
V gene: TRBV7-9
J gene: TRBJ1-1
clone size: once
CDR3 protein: CASSLVVTGDRTEAFF
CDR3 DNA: TGTGCCAGCAGCTTAGTGGTGACAGGGGACAGGACTGAAGCTTTCTTT

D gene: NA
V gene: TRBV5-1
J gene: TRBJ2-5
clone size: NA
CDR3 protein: CASGGDWQETQYF
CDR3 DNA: TGCGCCAGCGGAGGTGATTGGCAAGAGACCCAGTACTTC

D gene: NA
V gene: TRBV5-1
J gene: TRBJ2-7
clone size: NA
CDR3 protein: CASSLAFDQGEQYF
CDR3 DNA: TGCGCCAGCAGCTTGGCTTTCGATCAGGGCGAGCAGTACTTC

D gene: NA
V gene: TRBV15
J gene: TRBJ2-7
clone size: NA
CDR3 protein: CATSTTLRGPGTYEQYF
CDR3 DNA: TGTGCCACCAGCACAACTCTTAGGGGCCCTGGTACCTACGAGCAGTACTTC

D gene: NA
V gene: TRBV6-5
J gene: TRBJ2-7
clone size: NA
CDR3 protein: CASTAGESVHEQYF
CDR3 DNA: TGTGCCAGCACCGCCGGAGAGAGCGTCCACGAGCAGTACTTC

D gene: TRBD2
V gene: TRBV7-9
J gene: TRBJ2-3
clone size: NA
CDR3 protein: CASSSPPGTSGGDTQYF
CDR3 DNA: TGTGCCAGCAGCTCACCCCCTGGGACTAGCGGAGGGGATACGCAGTATTTT

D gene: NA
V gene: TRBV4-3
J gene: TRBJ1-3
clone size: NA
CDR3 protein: CASSQDKSGNTIYF
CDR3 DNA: TGCGCCAGCAGCCAAGATAAGTCTGGAAACACCATATATTTT

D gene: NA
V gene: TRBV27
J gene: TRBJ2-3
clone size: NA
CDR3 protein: CASSFGAGASTDTQYF
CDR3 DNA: TGTGCCAGCAGTTTCGGGGCGGGGGCGAGCACAGATACGCAGTATTTT

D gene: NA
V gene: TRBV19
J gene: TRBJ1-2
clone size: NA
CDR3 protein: CASTIVGTSYGYTF
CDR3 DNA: TGTGCCAGCACAATCGTAGGGACAAGCTATGGCTACACCTTC

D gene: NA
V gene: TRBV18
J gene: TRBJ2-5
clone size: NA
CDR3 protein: CASSPGVAGETQYF
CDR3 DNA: TGTGCCAGCTCACCGGGGGTGGCGGGAGAGACCCAGTACTTC

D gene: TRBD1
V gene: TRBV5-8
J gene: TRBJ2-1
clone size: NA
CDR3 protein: CASTFRQGGVNEQFF
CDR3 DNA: TGTGCCAGCACCTTCCGACAGGGGGGGGTCAATGAGCAGTTCTTC

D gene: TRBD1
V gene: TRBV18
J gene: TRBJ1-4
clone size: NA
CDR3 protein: CASSQGRQGTNEKLFF
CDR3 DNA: TGTGCCAGCTCACAAGGGAGACAGGGGACTAATGAAAAACTGTTTTTT

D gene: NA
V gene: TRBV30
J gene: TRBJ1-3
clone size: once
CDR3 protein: CAWTGSGNTIYF
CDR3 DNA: TGTGCCTGGACAGGGAGCGGAAACACCATATATTTT

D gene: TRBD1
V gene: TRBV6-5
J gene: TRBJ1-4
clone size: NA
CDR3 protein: CASRAGGADEKLFF
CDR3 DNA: TGTGCCAGCAGGGCAGGGGGCGCAGATGAAAAACTGTTTTTT

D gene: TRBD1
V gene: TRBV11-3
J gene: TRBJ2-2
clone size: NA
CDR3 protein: CASSLGLGTGRVTGELFF
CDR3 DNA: TGTGCCAGCAGCTTGGGACTCGGGACAGGGAGAGTAACCGGGGAGCTGTTTTTT

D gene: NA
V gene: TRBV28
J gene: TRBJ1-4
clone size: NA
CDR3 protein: CASSSRWGDEKLFF
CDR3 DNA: TGTGCCAGCAGTTCGCGATGGGGTGATGAAAAACTGTTTTTT